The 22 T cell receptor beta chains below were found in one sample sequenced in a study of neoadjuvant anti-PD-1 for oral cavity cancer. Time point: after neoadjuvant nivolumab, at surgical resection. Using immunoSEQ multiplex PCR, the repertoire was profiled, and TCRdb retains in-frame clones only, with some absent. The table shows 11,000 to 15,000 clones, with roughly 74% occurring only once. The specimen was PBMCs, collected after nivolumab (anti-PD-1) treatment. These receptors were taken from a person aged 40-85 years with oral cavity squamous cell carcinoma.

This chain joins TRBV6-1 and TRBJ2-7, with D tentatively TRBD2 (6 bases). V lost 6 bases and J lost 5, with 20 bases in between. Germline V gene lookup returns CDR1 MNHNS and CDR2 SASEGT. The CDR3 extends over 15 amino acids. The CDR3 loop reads CASREHGGSVNEQYF. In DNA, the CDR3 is TGTGCCAGCAGGGAGCACGGGGGTAGTGTAAACGAGCAGTACTTC.

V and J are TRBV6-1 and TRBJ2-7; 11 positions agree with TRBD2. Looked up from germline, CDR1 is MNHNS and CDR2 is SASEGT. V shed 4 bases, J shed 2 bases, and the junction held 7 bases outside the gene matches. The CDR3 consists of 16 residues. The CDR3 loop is CASSGGTSGTTYEQYF. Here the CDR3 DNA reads TGTGCCAGCAGTGGAGGGACTAGCGGCACCACCTACGAGCAGTACTTC.

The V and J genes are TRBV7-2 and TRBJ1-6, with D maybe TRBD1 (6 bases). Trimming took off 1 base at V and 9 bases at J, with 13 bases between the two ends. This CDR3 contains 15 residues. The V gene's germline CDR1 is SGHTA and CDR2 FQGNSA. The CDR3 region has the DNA TGTGCCAGCAGCTTAGGGCAGGGGAGCTCTTCACCCCTCCACTTT. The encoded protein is CASSLGQGSSSPLHF.

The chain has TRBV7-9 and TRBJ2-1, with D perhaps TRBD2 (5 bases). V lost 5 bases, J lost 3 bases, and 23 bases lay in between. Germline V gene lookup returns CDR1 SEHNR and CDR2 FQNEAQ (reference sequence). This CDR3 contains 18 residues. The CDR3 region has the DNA TGTGCCAGCAGCAATCCTAGGCGGAGCGGCGGAATCTACAATGAGCAGTTCTTC. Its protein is CASSNPRRSGGIYNEQFF.

The CDR3 nucleotides read TGTGCCAGCAGCGCGCCTAGGCGGGACCCCTCCTACGAGCAGTACTTC. Protein: CASSAPRRDPSYEQYF. V gene TRBV9 combines with J gene TRBJ2-7; tentatively, D is TRBD2 (6 bases). The length of the CDR3 is 16 residues. The V gene lost 3 bases and the J gene lost 0 bases, with 16 bases spanning the gap. CDR1 and CDR2 (germline): SGDLS, YYNGEE.

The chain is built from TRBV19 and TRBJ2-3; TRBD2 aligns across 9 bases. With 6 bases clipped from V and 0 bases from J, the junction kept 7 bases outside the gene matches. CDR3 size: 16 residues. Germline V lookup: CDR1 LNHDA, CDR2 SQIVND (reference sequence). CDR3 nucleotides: TGTGCCAGTAGCCCCATTGCGGGAGGGAGCACAGATACGCAGTATTTT. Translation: CASSPIAGGSTDTQYF.

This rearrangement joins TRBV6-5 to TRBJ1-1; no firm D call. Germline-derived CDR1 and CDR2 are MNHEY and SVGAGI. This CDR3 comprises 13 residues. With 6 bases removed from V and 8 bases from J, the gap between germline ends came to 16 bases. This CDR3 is CASSSTSRREAFF. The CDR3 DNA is TGTGCCAGCAGCTCTACCTCGCGGCGCGAAGCTTTCTTT.

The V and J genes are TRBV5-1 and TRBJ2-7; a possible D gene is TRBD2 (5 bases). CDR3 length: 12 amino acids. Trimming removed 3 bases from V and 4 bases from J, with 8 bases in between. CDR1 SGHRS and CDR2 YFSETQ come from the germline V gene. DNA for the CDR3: TGCGCCAGCAGCTCCCGCGGGTACGAGCAGTACTTC. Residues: CASSSRGYEQYF.

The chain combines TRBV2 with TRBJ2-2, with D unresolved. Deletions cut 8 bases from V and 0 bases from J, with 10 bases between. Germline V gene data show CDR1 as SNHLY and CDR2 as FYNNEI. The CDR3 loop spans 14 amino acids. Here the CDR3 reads CASQVRSNTGELFF. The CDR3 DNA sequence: TGTGCCAGCCAGGTCCGGTCGAACACCGGGGAGCTGTTTTTT.

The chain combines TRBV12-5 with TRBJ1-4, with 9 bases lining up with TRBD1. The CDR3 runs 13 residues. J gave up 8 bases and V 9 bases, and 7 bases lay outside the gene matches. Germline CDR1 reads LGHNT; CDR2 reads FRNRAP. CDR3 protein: CASHRGLQEKLFF. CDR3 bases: TGTGCTAGCCACAGGGGGCTTCAGGAAAAACTGTTTTTT. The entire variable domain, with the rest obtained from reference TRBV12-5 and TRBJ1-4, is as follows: DARVTQTPRHKVTEMGQEVTMRCQPILGHNTVFWYRQTMMQGLELLAYFRNRAPLDDSGMPKDRFSAEMPDATLATLKIQPSEPRDSAVYFCASHRGLQEKLFFGSGTQLSVL.

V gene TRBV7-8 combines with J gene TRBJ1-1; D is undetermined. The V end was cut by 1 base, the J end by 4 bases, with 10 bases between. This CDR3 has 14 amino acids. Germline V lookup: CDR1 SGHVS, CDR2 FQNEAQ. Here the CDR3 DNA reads TGTGCCAGCAGCTTAGGCAGAATCTCCACTGAAGCTTTCTTT. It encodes CASSLGRISTEAFF.

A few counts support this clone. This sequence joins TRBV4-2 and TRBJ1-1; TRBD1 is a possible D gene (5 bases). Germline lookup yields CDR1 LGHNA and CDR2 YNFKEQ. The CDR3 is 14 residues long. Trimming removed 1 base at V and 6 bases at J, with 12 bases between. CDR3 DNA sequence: TGTGCCAGCAGCCAAGGGACGAGGGGACCTGAAGCTTTCTTT. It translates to CASSQGTRGPEAFF.

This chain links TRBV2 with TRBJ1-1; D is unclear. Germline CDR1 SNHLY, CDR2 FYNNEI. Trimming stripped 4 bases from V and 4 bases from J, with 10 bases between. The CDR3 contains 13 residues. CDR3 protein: CASSGEGSTEAFF. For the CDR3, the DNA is TGTGCCAGCAGTGGGGAGGGTAGCACTGAAGCTTTCTTT. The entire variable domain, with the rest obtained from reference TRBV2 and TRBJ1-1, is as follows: EPEVTQTPSHQVTQMGQEVILRCVPISNHLYFYWYRQILGQKVEFLVSFYNNEISEKSEIFDDQFSVERPDGSNFTLKIRSTKLEDSAMYFCASSGEGSTEAFFGQGTRLTVV.

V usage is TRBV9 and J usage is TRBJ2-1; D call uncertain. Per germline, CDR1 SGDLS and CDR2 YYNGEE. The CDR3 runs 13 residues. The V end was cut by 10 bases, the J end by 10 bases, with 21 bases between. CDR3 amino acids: CAGSDSLVGEQFF. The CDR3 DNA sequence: TGTGCCGGCTCCGACTCCCTGGTTGGGGAGCAGTTCTTC.

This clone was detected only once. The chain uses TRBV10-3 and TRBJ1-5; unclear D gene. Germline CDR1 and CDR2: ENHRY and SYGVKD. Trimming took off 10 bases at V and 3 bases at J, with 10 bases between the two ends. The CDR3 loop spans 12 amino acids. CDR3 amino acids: CATSVLNQPQHF. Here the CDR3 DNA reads TGTGCCACCTCGGTACTCAATCAGCCCCAGCATTTT.

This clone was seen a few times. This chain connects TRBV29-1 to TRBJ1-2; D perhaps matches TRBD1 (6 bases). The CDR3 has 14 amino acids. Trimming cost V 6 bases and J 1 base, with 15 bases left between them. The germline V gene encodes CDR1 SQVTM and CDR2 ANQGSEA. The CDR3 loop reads CSVDPGQSNYGYTF. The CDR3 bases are TGCAGCGTGGACCCTGGACAGAGTAACTATGGCTACACCTTC. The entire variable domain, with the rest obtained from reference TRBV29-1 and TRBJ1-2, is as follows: SAVISQKPSRDICQRGTSLTIQCQVDSQVTMMFWYRQQPGQSLTLIATANQGSEATYESGFVIDKFPISRPNLTFSTLTVSNMSPEDSSIYLCSVDPGQSNYGYTFGSGTRLTVV.

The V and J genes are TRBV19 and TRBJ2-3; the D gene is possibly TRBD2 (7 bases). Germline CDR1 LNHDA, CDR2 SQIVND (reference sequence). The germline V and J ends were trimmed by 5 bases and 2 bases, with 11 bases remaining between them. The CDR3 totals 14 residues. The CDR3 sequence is CASSRGAVTDTQYF. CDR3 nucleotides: TGTGCCAGTAGTCGGGGGGCGGTCACAGATACGCAGTATTTT.

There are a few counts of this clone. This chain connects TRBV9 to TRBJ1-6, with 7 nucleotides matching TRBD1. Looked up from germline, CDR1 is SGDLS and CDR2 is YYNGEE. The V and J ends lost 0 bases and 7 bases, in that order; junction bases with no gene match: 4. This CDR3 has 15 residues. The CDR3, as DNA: TGTGCCAGCAGCGTAGACAGGGGCAGGAATTCACCCCTCCACTTT. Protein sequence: CASSVDRGRNSPLHF. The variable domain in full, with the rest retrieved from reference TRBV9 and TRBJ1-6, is DSGVTQTPKHLITATGQRVTLRCSPRSGDLSVYWYQQSLDQGLQFLIQYYNGEERAKGNILERFSAQQFPDLHSELNLSSLELGDSALYFCASSVDRGRNSPLHFGNGTRLTVT.

The CDR3 region has the DNA TGTGCCAGCAGCTGGGGCGCGAATGGCTACACCTTC. It encodes CASSWGANGYTF. This chain connects TRBV9 to TRBJ1-2; possibly TRBD1 for D (5 bases). The CDR3 has 12 amino acids. V was trimmed by 4 bases and J by 6 bases, leaving 10 bases between them. Germline CDR1 SGDLS, CDR2 YYNGEE.

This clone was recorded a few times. The CDR3 protein is CASSTGYDEQYF. The CDR3, as DNA: TGTGCCAGCAGCACTGGATATGACGAGCAGTACTTC. This chain joins TRBV2 and TRBJ2-7; D is unclear. This CDR3 is 12 amino acids long. The germline V gene encodes CDR1 SNHLY and CDR2 FYNNEI. V lost 6 bases, J lost 5 bases, and 11 bases lay in between.

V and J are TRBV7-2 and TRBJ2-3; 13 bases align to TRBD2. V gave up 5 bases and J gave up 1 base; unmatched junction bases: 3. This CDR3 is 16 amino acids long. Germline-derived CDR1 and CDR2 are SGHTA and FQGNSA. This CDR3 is CASSPLAGGGTDTQYF. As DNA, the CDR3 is TGTGCCAGCAGCCCACTAGCGGGAGGGGGCACAGATACGCAGTATTTT.

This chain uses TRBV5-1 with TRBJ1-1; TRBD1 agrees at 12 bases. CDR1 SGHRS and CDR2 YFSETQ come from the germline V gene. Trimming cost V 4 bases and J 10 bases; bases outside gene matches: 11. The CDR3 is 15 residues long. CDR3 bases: TGCGCCAGCAGCGGGCGCGGGACAGGGGGCTATGGAGCTTTCTTT. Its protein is CASSGRGTGGYGAFF.